Listed below are T cell receptor beta chains from one sample, sequenced in a study of blood T cell repertoires in COVID-19. Sequenced by immunoSEQ multiplex PCR; TCRdb stores in-frame clones only, minus some. The data show approximately 160,000 clones, with just over 85% seen just once and 5.5% to 7% held by the top ten. The material sequenced was peripheral blood. Receptors were obtained from a man between 45 and 60 years old with active or convalescent COVID-19. The CDR3 runs from the conserved cysteine through the conserved F or W. A D gene is named only where the DNA matches it firmly. Size values are once, few and many counts, or a class for expanded clones, and some rows have none.

clone_size j_call v_call d_call cdr3_nt cdr3_aa
- TRBJ1-4 TRBV3-1/TRBV3-2 - TGTGCCAGCCGAACTAATCATGAAAAACTGTTTTTT CASRTNHEKLFF
once TRBJ1-1 TRBV7-8 TRBD1 TGTGCCAGCAGCTTAAGTGACAGGGGGGTTGAAGCTTTCTTT CASSLSDRGVEAFF
- TRBJ2-4 TRBV6-5 TRBD2 TGTGCCAGCACCCCGACGGGGGGTCATGGGAACATTCAGTACTTC CASTPTGGHGNIQYF
once TRBJ2-7 TRBV6-2/TRBV6-3 TRBD2 TGTGCCAGCAGTGGGACTAGCGGAGGCTACGAGCAGTACTTC CASSGTSGGYEQYF
once TRBJ1-6 TRBV11-2 TRBD1 TGTGCCAGCAATAGCCCCACAGGGGGCGGTTCACCCCTCCACTTT CASNSPTGGGSPLHF
once TRBJ1-1 TRBV4-2 - TGTGCCAGCAGCCAAAAAAAGCCGGGGGACACTGAAGCTTTCTTT CASSQKKPGDTEAFF
- TRBJ1-1 TRBV5-1 - TGCGCCAGCAGCTTGGGAGCAGGGTCGAACACTGAAGCTTTCTTT CASSLGAGSNTEAFF
- TRBJ1-2 TRBV7-2 - TGTGCCAGCAGTCGTACAGGCACAGCCCGCTACACCTTC CASSRTGTARYTF
- TRBJ1-5 TRBV7-3 TRBD1 TGTGCCAGCAGCTCAGGGGGACGGGGGATTAGCAATCAGCCCCAGCATTTT CASSSGGRGISNQPQHF
- TRBJ1-5 TRBV27 - TGTGCCAGCAGCTGGGGAGGAAGCAATCAGCCCCAGCATTTT CASSWGGSNQPQHF
- TRBJ2-7 TRBV19 TRBD1 TGTGCCAGTAGTTTGATCGGGACAGGCTACGAGCAGTACTTC CASSLIGTGYEQYF
- TRBJ1-2 TRBV4-2 - TGTGCCAGCAGCCACGACAGGATAAACTATGGCTACACCTTC CASSHDRINYGYTF
- TRBJ1-2 TRBV11-2 - TGTGCCAGCAGCCAAGGACAGAGCTATGGCTACACCTTC CASSQGQSYGYTF
many TRBJ1-5 TRBV7-6 - TGTGCCAGCAGCTACGGGTCTCGGGGCAATCAGCCCCAGCATTTT CASSYGSRGNQPQHF
- TRBJ2-3 TRBV4-3 TRBD2 TGCGCCAGCAGCCAAGAATTCGGGGGGGGGACAGATACGCAGTATTTT CASSQEFGGGTDTQYF
- TRBJ1-1 TRBV28 - TGTGCCAGCAAAGGAGGAGGGCGCACTGAAGCTTTCTTT CASKGGGRTEAFF
- TRBJ2-3 TRBV7-9 - TGTGCCAGCAGCTTCCCCCGGGGGAGACGCACAGATACGCAGTATTTT CASSFPRGRRTDTQYF
- TRBJ1-1 TRBV2 TRBD1 TGTGCCAGCAGTCTACTGGACAGGGGGCGAGCTGAAGCTTTCTTT CASSLLDRGRAEAFF
- TRBJ1-2 TRBV5-1 TRBD1 TGCGCCAGCAGCTTGGGACCCGGGACAGTTAACTATGGCTACACCTTC CASSLGPGTVNYGYTF
once TRBJ1-1 TRBV9 - TGTGCCAGCAGCGTAGGACAGCCCGGGAACACTGAAGCTTTCTTT CASSVGQPGNTEAFF
- TRBJ2-1 TRBV5-1 TRBD2 TGCGCCAGCAGCTTGCAGCCTAGCGGGCGAAACTACAATGAGCAGTTCTTC CASSLQPSGRNYNEQFF
- TRBJ2-7 TRBV3-1/TRBV3-2 - TGTGCCAGCAGCCAAGATGGACAGACAAAGAACTACGAGCAGTACTTC CASSQDGQTKNYEQYF
- TRBJ1-4 TRBV3-1/TRBV3-2 - TGTGCCAGCAGCCAAGAGGGAGAAAGGATTAATGAAAAACTGTTTTTT CASSQEGERINEKLFF
- TRBJ1-3 TRBV6-1 - TGTGCCAGCAGTGAAATTTTGGGCAGCACTGGAAACACCATATATTTT CASSEILGSTGNTIYF
once TRBJ2-5 TRBV5-1 - TGCGCCAGCAGCTTGGGTAAGGGGTACCAAGAGACCCAGTACTTC CASSLGKGYQETQYF
- TRBJ1-2 TRBV6-5 TRBD1 TGTGCCAGCAGTTACAGGGGGCAGTATGGCTACACCTTC CASSYRGQYGYTF
once TRBJ2-5 TRBV5-1 TRBD2 TGCGCCAGTACTAGCGGGACCAAAGAGACCCAGTACTTC CASTSGTKETQYF
- TRBJ2-4 TRBV28 TRBD2 TGTGCCAGCAGTTTATCTGGACTAGCGGCCAAAAACATTCAGTACTTC CASSLSGLAAKNIQYF
once TRBJ2-7 TRBV12-3/TRBV12-4 - TGTGCCAGCAGTTACAGGGTCTCCTACGAGCAGTACTTC CASSYRVSYEQYF
- TRBJ1-3 TRBV9 TRBD1 TGTGCCAGCAGCGTAGCGGACAGGGGGCGAGGAAACACCATATATTTT CASSVADRGRGNTIYF
- TRBJ1-2 TRBV11-2 TRBD1 TGTGCCAGCGGGGGGACAGGGGGCATCGACTATGGCTACACCTTC CASGGTGGIDYGYTF
- TRBJ1-6 TRBV4-3 TRBD1 TGCGCCAGCAGCCGGACAGGGACAGGAAAGAATTCACCCCTCCACTTT CASSRTGTGKNSPLHF
few TRBJ1-5 TRBV9 TRBD1 TGTGCCAGCAGCGTAGGTTCACAGGGGGGACAGCCCCAGCATTTT CASSVGSQGGQPQHF
- TRBJ2-5 TRBV6-6 - TGTGCCAGCCGAGTGAGCGGGCAGCCCGAGACCCAGTACTTC CASRVSGQPETQYF
- TRBJ2-5 TRBV20-1 - TGCAGTGCTAGTATGTCAATTGGTGGCCCACAAGAGACCCAGTACTTC CSASMSIGGPQETQYF
- TRBJ1-3 TRBV2 - TGTGCCAGCAGCGAGCAAAATACAGGGCTTGGAAACACCATATATTTT CASSEQNTGLGNTIYF
- TRBJ2-7 TRBV7-9 - TGTGCCAGCAGCGGCCAGCGGATATCCTACGAGCAGTACTTC CASSGQRISYEQYF
- TRBJ2-7 TRBV6-1 TRBD1 TGTGCCAGCAGTGAAGTGGGACAGGTCTACGAGCAGTACTTC CASSEVGQVYEQYF
- TRBJ2-7 TRBV18 TRBD2 TGTGCCAGCTCACGCCGAAACGCCGAGGCTAGCGGAACCTACGAGCAGTACTTC CASSRRNAEASGTYEQYF